These 7 T cell receptor beta chains came from one sample sequenced in a study of cytomegalovirus exposure and HLA in healthy donors. The PCR used 60 Vbeta and 13 Jbeta primers. Libraries were prepared by immunoSEQ multiplex PCR; TCRdb keeps only in-frame clonotypes and omits some of them. The ten most abundant clones cover more than 5.5% of a sample with about 100,000 clones. Material: PBMCs. The source is a girl aged 5 to 17 in good health and CMV-seropositive.

J is TRBJ2-3 and V is TRBV5-6; the match to TRBD1 covers 10 bases. The CDR3 runs 15 residues. Germline V gene lookup returns CDR1 SGHDT and CDR2 YYEEEE. The V and J ends lost 3 bases and 3 bases, in that order; junction bases with no gene match: 4. The CDR3 DNA sequence: TGTGCCAGCAGCTGGGACAGGGGCCGAACAGATACGCAGTATTTT. Translation: CASSWDRGRTDTQYF.

V gene TRBV5-5 combines with J gene TRBJ2-5; the D gene is possibly TRBD1 (5 bases). The CDR3 has 13 amino acids. V was shortened by 2 bases and J by 5 bases, with 10 bases between the two germline ends. Per the germline V gene, CDR1 is SGHKS and CDR2 is YYEKEE (reference sequence). The CDR3 loop reads CASSFWTRETQYF. In DNA, the CDR3 is TGTGCCAGCAGCTTCTGGACACGGGAGACCCAGTACTTC.

The rearrangement uses TRBV4-1 and TRBJ2-5; maybe TRBD2 (5 bases). The CDR3 sequence is 14 residues long. The germline V and J ends were trimmed by 2 bases and 5 bases, with 12 bases remaining between them. Germline V lookup: CDR1 MGHRA, CDR2 YSYEKL. The CDR3 region has the DNA TGCGCCAGCAGCCAATCGGACGGGGAGGAGACCCAGTACTTC. This encodes CASSQSDGEETQYF.

V is TRBV5-1 and J is TRBJ2-7, with TRBD1 matching over 9 bases. The CDR3 runs to 14 residues. In germline, CDR1 is SGHRS, CDR2 YFSETQ. V shed 6 bases and J 2 bases; nucleotides not matched to a gene: 6. CDR3 protein: CASKPGTGPYEQYF. DNA for the CDR3: TGCGCCAGCAAACCCGGGACAGGGCCCTACGAGCAGTACTTC.

V gene TRBV27 combines with J gene TRBJ2-1, with 9 bases lining up with TRBD1. Germline CDR1 reads MNHEY; CDR2 reads SMNVEV (reference sequence). V gave up 8 bases and J gave up 4 bases; unmatched junction bases: 6. This CDR3 contains 14 residues. The CDR3 reads CASADRGEYNEQFF. The CDR3, as DNA: TGTGCCAGCGCCGACAGGGGGGAATACAATGAGCAGTTCTTC.

The chain carries TRBV7-2 and TRBJ1-2; 7 bases are a match to TRBD1. V was pared by 5 bases and J by 1 base, with 10 bases of the junction left unmatched. This CDR3 region has 16 residues. CDR1 and CDR2 from the germline V gene are SGHTA and FQGNSA. The CDR3 here is CASSHKITGDNYGYTF. DNA for the CDR3: TGTGCCAGCAGCCACAAAATCACAGGGGATAACTATGGCTACACCTTC.

The V gene is TRBV5-4, the J gene TRBJ2-6; 7 positions match TRBD1. Per germline, CDR1 SGHNT and CDR2 YYREEE (reference sequence). The V gene end was trimmed by 2 bases and the J gene end by 0 bases; junction bases not matched to a gene: 5. The length of the CDR3 is 17 residues. CDR3 bases: TGTGCCAGCAGCTTTAAGACAGGGATCTCTGGGGCCAACGTCCTGACTTTC. Encoded protein: CASSFKTGISGANVLTF.